This TCR beta chain came from a study of technical replicates of blood from a handful of donors. TCRdb's copy holds only in-frame clones and misses some; the assay was immunoSEQ multiplex PCR. The sample has 91,000 or so clones; around 95% are singletons. This CDR3 region has 13 residues. The V end lost 7 bases, the J end lost 0 bases, and 7 bases lay between the germline ends. CDR1 and CDR2 (germline): SNHLY, FYNNEI. This chain links TRBV2 with TRBJ1-5; D remains ambiguous. The specimen was T cells isolated from PBMCs. The source is a human donor in good health. This CDR3 is CASKRDSNQPQHF. In DNA, the CDR3 is TGTGCCAGCAAACGGGATAGCAATCAGCCCCAGCATTTT.